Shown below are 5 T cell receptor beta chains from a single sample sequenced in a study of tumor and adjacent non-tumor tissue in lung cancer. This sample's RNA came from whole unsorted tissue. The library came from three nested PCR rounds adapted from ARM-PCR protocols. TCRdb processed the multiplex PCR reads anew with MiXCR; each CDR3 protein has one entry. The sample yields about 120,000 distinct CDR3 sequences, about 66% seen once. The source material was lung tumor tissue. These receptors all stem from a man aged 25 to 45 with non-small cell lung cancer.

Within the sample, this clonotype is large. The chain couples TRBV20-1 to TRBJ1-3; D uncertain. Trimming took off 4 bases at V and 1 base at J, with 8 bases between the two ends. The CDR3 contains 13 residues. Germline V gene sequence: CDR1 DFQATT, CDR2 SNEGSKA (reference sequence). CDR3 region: CSAKQQSGNTIYF. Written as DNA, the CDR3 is TGCAGTGCTAAGCAACAGTCTGGAAACACCATATATTTT.

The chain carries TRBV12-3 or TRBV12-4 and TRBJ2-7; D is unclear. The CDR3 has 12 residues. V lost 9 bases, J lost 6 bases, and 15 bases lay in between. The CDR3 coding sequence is TGTGCCAGTAGTAACCTTATTCGCGAGCAGTACTTC. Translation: CASSNLIREQYF.

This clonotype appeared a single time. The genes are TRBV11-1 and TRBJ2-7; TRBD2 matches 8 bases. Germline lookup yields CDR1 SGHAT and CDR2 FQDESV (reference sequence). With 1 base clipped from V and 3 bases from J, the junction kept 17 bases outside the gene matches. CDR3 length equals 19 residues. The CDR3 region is CASSLGIYDSGMSIYEQYF. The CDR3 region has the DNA TGTGCCAGCAGCTTAGGGATTTATGATAGCGGGATGTCAATCTACGAGCAGTACTTC.

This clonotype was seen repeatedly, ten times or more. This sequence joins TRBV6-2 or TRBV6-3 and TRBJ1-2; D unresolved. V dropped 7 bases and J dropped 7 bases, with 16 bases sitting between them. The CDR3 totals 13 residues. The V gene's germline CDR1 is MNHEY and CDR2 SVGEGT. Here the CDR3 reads CASKTMESSGYTF. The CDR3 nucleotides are TGTGCCAGCAAGACGATGGAAAGCAGTGGCTACACCTTC.

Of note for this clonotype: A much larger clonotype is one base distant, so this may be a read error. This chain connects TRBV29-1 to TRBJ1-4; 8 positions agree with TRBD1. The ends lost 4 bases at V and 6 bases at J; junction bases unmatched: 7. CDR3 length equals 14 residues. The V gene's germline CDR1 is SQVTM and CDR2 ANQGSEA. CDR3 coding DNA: TGCAGCGTTGCAGGGGGCGCGGCTGATGAAAAACTGTTTTTT. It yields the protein CSVAGGAADEKLFF.